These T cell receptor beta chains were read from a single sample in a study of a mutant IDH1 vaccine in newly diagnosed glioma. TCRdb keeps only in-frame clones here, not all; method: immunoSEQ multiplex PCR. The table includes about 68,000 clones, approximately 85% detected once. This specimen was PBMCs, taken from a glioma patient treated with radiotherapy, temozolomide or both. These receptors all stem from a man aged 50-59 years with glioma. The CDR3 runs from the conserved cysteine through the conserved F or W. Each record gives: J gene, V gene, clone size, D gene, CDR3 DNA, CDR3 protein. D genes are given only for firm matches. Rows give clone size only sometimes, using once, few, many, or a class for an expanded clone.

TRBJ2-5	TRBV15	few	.	TGTGCCACCAGCAGAGATCCGCAGCAACAAGAGACCCAGTACTTC	CATSRDPQQQETQYF
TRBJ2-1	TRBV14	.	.	TGTGCCAGCAGCCGTCACGTCGCGGGGCGGGGTGAGCAGTTCTTC	CASSRHVAGRGEQFF
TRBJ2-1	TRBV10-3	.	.	TGTGCCATCAGTGACCCCAATGGCGGGGGCCCCTACAATGAGCAGTTCTTC	CAISDPNGGGPYNEQFF
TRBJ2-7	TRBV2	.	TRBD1	TGTGCCAGCAGCCGGCAGGGGGTCCGCGTCTACGAGCAGTACTTC	CASSRQGVRVYEQYF
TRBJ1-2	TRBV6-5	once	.	TGTGCCAGCGGTACAGGGTCCCACTATGGCTACACCTTC	CASGTGSHYGYTF
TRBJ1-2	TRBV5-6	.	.	TGTGCCAGCAGCTTGAGAGGAGTTTTAGGCTATGGCTACACCTTC	CASSLRGVLGYGYTF
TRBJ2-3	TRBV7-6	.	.	TGTGCCAGCAGCTTAGTTTGGCTAGCATGGGATACGCAGTATTTT	CASSLVWLAWDTQYF
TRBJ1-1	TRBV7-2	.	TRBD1	TGTGCCAGCAGCACGGGGACAGGGGGGACTGAAGCTTTCTTT	CASSTGTGGTEAFF
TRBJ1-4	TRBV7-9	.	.	TGTGCCAGCAGCTATGACGAGAATGAAAAACTGTTTTTT	CASSYDENEKLFF
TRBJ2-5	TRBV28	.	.	TGTGCCAGCAGTTTAGACATCGGAGGTGGAGAGACCCAGTACTTC	CASSLDIGGGETQYF
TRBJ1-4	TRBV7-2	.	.	TGTGCCAGCAGCTTAGCTGCCGCAACTAATGAAAAACTGTTTTTT	CASSLAAATNEKLFF
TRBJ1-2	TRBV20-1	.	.	TGCAGTGCTAGAACTGCCGGCTACACCTTC	CSARTAGYTF
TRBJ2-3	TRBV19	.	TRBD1	TGTGCCAGTAGTTCCGAGGAGGACAGGGGAACAGATACGCAGTATTTT	CASSSEEDRGTDTQYF
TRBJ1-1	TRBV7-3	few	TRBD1	TGTGCCAGCAGCCCGCGCTCCGGGACAGGGGAAGGGAACACTGAAGCTTTCTTT	CASSPRSGTGEGNTEAFF
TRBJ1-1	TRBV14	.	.	TGTGCCAGCAGCCGACAGTTCACTGAAGCTTTCTTT	CASSRQFTEAFF
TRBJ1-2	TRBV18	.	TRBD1	TGTGCCAGCTCACCACAGGGGGCCCCCACCCTAAGATATGGCTACACCTTC	CASSPQGAPTLRYGYTF
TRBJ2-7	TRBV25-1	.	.	TGTGCCAGTAGGTTTACAGACCCGAGCTCCTACGAGCAGTACTTC	CASRFTDPSSYEQYF
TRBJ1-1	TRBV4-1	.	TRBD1	TGCGCCAGCAGCCAAGGGGGCCAGGGGGGAACTGAAGCTTTCTTT	CASSQGGQGGTEAFF
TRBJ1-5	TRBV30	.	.	TGTGCCTGGAGTGACAACAGGCTAAGGCCCCAGCATTTT	CAWSDNRLRPQHF
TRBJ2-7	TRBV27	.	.	TGTGCCAGCAGTTTCAGTGGGAATGCCTACGAGCAGTACTTC	CASSFSGNAYEQYF